This T cell receptor beta chain originates from a study of cytotoxic CD8 clonotypes in ibrutinib-treated CLL (dated by TCRdb to the early 2020s). About the full investigation: The cohort had 11 to 12 relapsed/refractory and approximately 15 treatment-naive patients; roughly 17 were IGHV unmutated. Responses were partial in about 25 patients and complete in 2; after median approximately 69 months follow-up, about 15 stayed in remission and 12 progressed. The response samples were drawn at a median of approximately 12 months into treatment, with a range of roughly 6 to 36 months. An average of about 250,000 productive templates and 94,082 productive rearrangements was obtained per sample. Longitudinal samples were available for about 30% of the roughly 90 trial participants. Cryopreserved peripheral blood mononuclear cells were collected before treatment, at response, and at either disease progression or sustained remission. Every sample from remission and from progressive disease was obtained while the patients were still on ibrutinib.

This sample's time point label indicates: approximately eleven months on ibrutinib. For TCR beta library preparation, about 2 micrograms of genomic DNA was extracted from cryopreserved PBMCs. High-throughput TCR beta sequencing was performed on longitudinal blood samples from CLL patients receiving ibrutinib monotherapy. The patients took part in an open-label, single-center phase 2 trial of ibrutinib monotherapy. Study-wide conclusions, independent of this receptor: Sampling times were not matched between patients in sustained remission and patients whose disease was progressing, and lymph node repertoires were not examined. Public clonotypes were found to be uncommon and were observed to contract or remain stable during treatment; the increase in clonality was shown to reflect expansion of private clonotypes at ibrutinib response. At ibrutinib response clonality went up, during sustained remission it held steady, and at progression it dropped back toward baseline. Baseline clonality exceeded that of age-matched healthy donors and correlated strongly with circulating CD8+ T-cell counts.

Note on this clone: Its antigen is unknown. No base quality values were provided; no much bigger clone lies one nucleotide off.

The CDR3 runs 15 amino acids, cysteine and phenylalanine included. The read is trimmed to its CDR3 DNA, 45 bases read in frame from base 1. Cut back by 3 bases and 2 bases, the V and J ends lie 13 bases apart. CDR1 and CDR2 are read off the germline V gene (reference sequence) as LNHNV and YYDKDF. The goal of deep resolution MiSeq sequencing was a depth between 1 in 1 million and 1 in 200,000 T cells, and coverage averaged 10x per clonotype. The immunoSEQ hsTCRB Kit was used to generate TCR beta libraries. The study's processing was this. The data were analyzed with ImmunoSEQ Analyzer and ImmunoSEQ Data Assistant, and V, D and J gene assignments followed IMGT definitions. Clonality, with values ranging from 0 to 1, was calculated as one minus the normalized Shannon entropy of productive rearrangement frequencies. Only overrepresented clonotypes making up at least 0.05% of each patient's repertoire were included in the public clonotype analysis. Repertoires from some twelve age-matched healthy donors in immuneACCESS were used as clonality controls. TCRdb limited this immuneACCESS table to in-frame rearrangements with V and J called. A share of clones is missing; checked studies link under half to unresolved V genes, and the rest is unexplained. For V, J and clone size, that table is used; D and trimming come from the DNA. Here the sample has under 200,000 clones; about four fifths occur a single time. The ten largest clones add up to 2% to 2.5% of the sample.

The source was PBMCs, collected after 12 months of ibrutinib treatment. The origin of this receptor is a human donor with chronic lymphocytic leukemia. The chain couples TRBV15 to TRBJ1-1; possibly the D gene is TRBD1, per 5 matching bases. The CDR3 region reads CATSRGDRLNTEAFF. The DNA reads TGTGCCACCAGCAGGGGCGACAGACTCAACACTGAAGCTTTCTTT.